This TCR beta chain was obtained from a study of beta chain features in type 1 diabetes. Investigators reverse transcribed all isolated RNA, so they sequenced expressed TCRB transcripts. The study sequenced naive, central memory and regulatory T cell samples to an average of approximately 4 million reads. Assay: immunoSEQ multiplex PCR; the TCRdb copy retains only in-frame clones and omits some. The sample carries 100,000 to 150,000 clones, about a sixth recorded once. CDR3 length: 12 amino acids. V lost 3 bases and J lost 5, with 8 bases in between. The germline CDR1 and CDR2 sequences are SQVTM and ANQGSEA. Note on this clone: Its antigen remains unidentified.

Study-wide results and limits: Significant though moderate, a shortening of TCRB CDR3s appeared in all four CD4+ subsets of Type 1 diabetes patients.

What was sequenced was central memory CD4+ T cells from blood. This receptor was taken from a young man with type 1 diabetes. This chain connects TRBV29-1 to TRBJ2-1; tentatively, D is TRBD1 or TRBD2 (6 bases each). The CDR3 loop is CSVDGGNNEQFF. The CDR3 coding sequence is TGCAGCGTTGACGGGGGCAACAATGAGCAGTTCTTC.